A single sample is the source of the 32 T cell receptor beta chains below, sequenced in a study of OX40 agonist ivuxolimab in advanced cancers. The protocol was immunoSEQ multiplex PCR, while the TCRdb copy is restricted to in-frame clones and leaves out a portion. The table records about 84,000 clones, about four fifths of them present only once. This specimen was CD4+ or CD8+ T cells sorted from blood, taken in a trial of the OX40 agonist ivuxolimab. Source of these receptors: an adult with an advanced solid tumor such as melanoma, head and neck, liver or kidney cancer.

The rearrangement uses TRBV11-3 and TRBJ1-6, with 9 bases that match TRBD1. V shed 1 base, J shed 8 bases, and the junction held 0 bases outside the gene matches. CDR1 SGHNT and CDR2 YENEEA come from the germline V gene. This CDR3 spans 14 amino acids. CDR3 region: CASSLGQGDSPLHF. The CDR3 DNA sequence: TGTGCCAGCAGCTTAGGACAGGGGGATTCACCCCTCCACTTT.

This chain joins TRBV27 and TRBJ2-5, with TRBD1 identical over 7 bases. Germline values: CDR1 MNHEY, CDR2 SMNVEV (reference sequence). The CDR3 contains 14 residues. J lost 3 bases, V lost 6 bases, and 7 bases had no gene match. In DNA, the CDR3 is TGTGCCAGCAGACTATCCGGGACAGAAGAGACCCAGTACTTC. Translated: CASRLSGTEETQYF.

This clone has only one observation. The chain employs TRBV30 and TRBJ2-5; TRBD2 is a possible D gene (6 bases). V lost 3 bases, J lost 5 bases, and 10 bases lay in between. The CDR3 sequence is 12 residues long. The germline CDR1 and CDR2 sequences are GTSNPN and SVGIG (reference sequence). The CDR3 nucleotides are TGTGCCTGGAGCCCGGGAGCGGAGACCCAGTACTTC. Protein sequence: CAWSPGAETQYF.

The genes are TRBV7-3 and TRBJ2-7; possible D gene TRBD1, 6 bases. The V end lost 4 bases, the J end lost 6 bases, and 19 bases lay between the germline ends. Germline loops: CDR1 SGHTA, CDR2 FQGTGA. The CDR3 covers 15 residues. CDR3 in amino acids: CASSSRDTSPLEQYF. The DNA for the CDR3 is TGTGCCAGCAGCTCCCGGGACACAAGTCCCCTCGAGCAGTACTTC.

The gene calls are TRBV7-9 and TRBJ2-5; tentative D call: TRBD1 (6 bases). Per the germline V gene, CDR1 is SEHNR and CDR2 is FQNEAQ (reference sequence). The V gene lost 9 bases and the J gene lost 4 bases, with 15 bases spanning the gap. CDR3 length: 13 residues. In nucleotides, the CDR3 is TGTGCCAGTTGCAGGGGAGCTCGAGAGACCCAGTACTTC. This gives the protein CASCRGARETQYF.

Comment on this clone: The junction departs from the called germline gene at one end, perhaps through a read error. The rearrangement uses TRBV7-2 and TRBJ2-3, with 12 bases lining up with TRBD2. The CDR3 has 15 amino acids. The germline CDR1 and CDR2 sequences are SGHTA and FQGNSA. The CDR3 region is CASSLAGGPSNTQYF. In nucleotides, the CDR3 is TGTGCCAGCAGCCTAGCGGGGGGGCCATCAAATACGCAGTATTTT.

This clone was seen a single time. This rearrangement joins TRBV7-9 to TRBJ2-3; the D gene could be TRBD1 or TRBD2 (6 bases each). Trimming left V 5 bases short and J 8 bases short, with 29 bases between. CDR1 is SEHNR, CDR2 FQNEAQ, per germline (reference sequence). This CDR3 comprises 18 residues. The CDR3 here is CASSPMTGGNPRGGTQYF. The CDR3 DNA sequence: TGTGCCAGCAGCCCCATGACAGGAGGCAACCCAAGGGGAGGTACGCAGTATTTT.

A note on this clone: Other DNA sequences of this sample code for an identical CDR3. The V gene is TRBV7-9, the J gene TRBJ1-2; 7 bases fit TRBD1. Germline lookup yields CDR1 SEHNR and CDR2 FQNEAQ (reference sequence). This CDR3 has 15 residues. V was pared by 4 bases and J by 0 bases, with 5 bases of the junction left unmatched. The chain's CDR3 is CASSSDRTPNYGYTF. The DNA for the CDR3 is TGTGCCAGCAGCTCGGACAGGACCCCTAACTATGGCTACACCTTC.

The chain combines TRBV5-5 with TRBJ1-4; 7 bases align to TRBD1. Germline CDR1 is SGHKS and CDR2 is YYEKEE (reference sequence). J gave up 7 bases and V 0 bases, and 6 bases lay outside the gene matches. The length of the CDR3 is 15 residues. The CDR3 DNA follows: TGTGCCAGCAGCTTGGGTCAGGGGGTTGGTGAAAAACTGTTTTTT. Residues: CASSLGQGVGEKLFF.

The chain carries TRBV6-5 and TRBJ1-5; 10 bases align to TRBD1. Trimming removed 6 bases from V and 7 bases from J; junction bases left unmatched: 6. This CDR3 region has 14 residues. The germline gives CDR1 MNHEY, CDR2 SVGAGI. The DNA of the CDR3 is TGTGCCAGCAGCCAGACAGGGGGCAGACAGCCCCAGCATTTT. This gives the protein CASSQTGGRQPQHF.

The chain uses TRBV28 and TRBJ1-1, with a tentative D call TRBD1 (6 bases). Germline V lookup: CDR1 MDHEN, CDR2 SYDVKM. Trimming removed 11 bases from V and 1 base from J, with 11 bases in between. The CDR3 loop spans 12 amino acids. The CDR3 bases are TGTGCCTACAGGGCCCCGAACACTGAAGCTTTCTTT. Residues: CAYRAPNTEAFF.

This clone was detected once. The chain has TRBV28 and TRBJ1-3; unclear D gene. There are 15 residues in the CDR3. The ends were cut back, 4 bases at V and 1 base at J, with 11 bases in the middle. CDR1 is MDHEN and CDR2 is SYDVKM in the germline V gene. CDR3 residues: CASSSDGRSGNTIYF. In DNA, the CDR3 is TGTGCCAGCAGTTCGGACGGAAGGTCTGGAAACACCATATATTTT.

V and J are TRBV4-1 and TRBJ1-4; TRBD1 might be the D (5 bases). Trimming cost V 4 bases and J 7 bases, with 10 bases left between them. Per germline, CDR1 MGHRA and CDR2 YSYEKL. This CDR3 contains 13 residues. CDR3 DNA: TGCGCCAGCAGCCCTTTTGGGGGTGAAAAACTGTTTTTT. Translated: CASSPFGGEKLFF.

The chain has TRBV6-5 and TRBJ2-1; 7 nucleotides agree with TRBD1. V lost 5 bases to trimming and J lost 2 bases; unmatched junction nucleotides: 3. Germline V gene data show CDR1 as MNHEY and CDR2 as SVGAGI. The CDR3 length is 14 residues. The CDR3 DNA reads TGTGCCAGCAGTCCCGGGACAGCCTACAATGAGCAGTTCTTC. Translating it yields CASSPGTAYNEQFF.

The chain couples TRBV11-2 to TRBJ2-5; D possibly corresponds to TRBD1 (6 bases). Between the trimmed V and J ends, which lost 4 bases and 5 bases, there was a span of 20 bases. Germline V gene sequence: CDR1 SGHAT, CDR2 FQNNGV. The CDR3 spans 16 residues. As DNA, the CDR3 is TGTGCCAGCAGCTCACAGACAGGACCCACAGGGGAGACCCAGTACTTC. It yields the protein CASSSQTGPTGETQYF.

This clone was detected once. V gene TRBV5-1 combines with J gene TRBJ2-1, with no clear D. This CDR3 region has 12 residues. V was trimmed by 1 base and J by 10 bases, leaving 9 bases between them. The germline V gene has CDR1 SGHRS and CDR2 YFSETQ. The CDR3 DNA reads TGCGCCAGCAGCTTGTCAGGAGAGGAGCAGTTCTTC. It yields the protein CASSLSGEEQFF.

DNA of the CDR3: TGTGCCAGTAGTAGGGACAGGTTACCAGATACGCAGTATTTT. It specifies CASSRDRLPDTQYF. This chain joins TRBV19 and TRBJ2-3; the match to TRBD1 covers 8 bases. V gave up 4 bases and J gave up 4 bases; unmatched junction bases: 4. The CDR3 has 14 residues. Germline CDR1 is LNHDA and CDR2 is SQIVND (reference sequence).

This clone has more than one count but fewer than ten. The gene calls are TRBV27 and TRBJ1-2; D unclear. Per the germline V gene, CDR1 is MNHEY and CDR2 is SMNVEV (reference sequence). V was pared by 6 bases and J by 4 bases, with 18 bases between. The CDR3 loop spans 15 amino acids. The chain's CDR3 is CASSRNRDGIYGYTF. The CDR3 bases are TGTGCCAGCAGCCGGAACAGAGACGGAATCTATGGCTACACCTTC.

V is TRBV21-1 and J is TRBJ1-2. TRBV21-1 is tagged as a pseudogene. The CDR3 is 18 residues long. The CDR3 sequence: CASSKEGDIAESNYGYTF. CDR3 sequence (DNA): TGTGCCAGCAGCAAAGAGGGAGACATAGCAGAATCCAACTATGGCTACACCTTC.

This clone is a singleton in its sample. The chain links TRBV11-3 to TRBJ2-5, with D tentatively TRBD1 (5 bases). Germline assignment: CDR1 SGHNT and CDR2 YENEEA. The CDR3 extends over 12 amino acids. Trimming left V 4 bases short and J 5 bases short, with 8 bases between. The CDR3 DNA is TGTGCCAGCAGCTCACCAGGGGAGACCCAGTACTTC. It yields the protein CASSSPGETQYF.

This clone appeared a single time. CDR3 loop: CASSLSGISTDTQYF. The CDR3 DNA is TGTGCCAGCAGCTTGTCGGGTATCAGCACAGATACGCAGTATTTT. The J gene is TRBJ2-3, the V gene TRBV7-3; D not certain. Germline CDR1 is SGHTA and CDR2 is FQGTGA. This CDR3 contains 15 residues. V lost 3 bases and J 0 bases, leaving 10 bases between the germline ends.

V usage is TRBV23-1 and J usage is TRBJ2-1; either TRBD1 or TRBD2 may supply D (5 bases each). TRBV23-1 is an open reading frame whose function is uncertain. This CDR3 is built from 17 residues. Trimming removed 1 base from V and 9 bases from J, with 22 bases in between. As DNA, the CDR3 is TGCGCCAGCAGTCAATTGGAAGGGACCAACTGGACGTCTGAGCAGTTCTTC. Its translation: CASSQLEGTNWTSEQFF.

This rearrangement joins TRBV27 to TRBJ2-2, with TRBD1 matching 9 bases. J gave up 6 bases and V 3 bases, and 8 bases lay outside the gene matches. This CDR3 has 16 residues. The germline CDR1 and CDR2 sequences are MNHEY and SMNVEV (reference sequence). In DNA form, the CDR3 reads TGTGCCAGCAGTTTTCCCGGGGGACAGGGCGCCGGGGAGCTGTTTTTT. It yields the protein CASSFPGGQGAGELFF.

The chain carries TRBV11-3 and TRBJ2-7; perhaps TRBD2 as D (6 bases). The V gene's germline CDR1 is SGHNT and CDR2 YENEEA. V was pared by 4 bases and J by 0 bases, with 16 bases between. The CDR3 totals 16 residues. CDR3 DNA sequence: TGTGCCAGCAGCTCCTCGGGGGTCCGTCTCTCCTACGAGCAGTACGTC. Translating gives CASSSSGVRLSYEQYV.

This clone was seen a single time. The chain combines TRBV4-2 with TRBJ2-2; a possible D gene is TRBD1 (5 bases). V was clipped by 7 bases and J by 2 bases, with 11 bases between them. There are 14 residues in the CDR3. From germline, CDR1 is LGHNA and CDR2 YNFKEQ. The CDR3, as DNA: TGTGCCAGCACCCAGACAGCCAACACCGGGGAGCTGTTTTTT. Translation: CASTQTANTGELFF.

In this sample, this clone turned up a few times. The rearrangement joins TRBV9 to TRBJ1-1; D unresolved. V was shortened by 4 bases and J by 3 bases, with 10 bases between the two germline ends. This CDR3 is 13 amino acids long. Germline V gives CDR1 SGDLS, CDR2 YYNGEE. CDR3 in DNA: TGTGCCAGCAGCCAAGTCGTGGACACTGAAGCTTTCTTT. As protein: CASSQVVDTEAFF.

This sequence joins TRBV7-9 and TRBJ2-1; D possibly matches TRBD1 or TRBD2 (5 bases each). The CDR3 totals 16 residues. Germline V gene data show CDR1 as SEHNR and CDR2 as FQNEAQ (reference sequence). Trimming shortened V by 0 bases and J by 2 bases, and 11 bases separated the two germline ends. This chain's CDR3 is CASSLAPLGAYNEQFF. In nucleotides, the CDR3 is TGTGCCAGCAGCTTAGCCCCACTAGGGGCCTACAATGAGCAGTTCTTC.

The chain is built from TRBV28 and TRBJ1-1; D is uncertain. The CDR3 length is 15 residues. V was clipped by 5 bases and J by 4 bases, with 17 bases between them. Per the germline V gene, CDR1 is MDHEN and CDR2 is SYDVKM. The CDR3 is CASSKPTRTFTEAFF. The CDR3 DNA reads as TGTGCCAGCAGTAAACCGACACGGACGTTCACTGAAGCTTTCTTT.

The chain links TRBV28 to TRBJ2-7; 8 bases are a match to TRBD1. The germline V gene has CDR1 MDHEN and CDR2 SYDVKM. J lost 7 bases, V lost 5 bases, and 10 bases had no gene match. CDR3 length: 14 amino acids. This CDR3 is CASSLQGQVEEQYV. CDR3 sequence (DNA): TGTGCCAGCAGTCTACAGGGACAGGTAGAGGAGCAGTACGTC.

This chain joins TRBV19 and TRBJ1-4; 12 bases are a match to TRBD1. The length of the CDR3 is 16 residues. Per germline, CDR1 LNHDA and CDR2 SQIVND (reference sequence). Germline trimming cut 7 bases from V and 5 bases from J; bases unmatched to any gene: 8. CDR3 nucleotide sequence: TGTGCCAGTACCCCCACCGGGACAGGGGGCAATGAAAAACTGTTTTTT. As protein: CASTPTGTGGNEKLFF. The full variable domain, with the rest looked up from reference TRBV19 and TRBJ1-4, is DGGITQSPKYLFRKEGQNVTLSCEQNLNHDAMYWYRQDPGQGLRLIYYSQIVNDFQKGDIAEGYSVSREKKESFPLTVTSAQKNPTAFYLCASTPTGTGGNEKLFFGSGTQLSVL.

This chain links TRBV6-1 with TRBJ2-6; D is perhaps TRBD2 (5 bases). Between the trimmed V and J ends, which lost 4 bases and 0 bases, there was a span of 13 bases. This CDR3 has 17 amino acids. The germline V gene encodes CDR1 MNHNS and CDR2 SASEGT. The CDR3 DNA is TGTGCCAGCAGTGGCCGGGGTGGTACCTCTGGGGCCAACGTCCTGACTTTC. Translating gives CASSGRGGTSGANVLTF.

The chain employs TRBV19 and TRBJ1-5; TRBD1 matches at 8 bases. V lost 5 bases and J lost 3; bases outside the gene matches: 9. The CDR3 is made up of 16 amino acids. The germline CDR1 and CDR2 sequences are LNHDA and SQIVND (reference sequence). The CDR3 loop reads CASSLPRQGSNQPQHF. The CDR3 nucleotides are TGTGCCAGTAGTTTACCCAGACAGGGGTCCAATCAGCCCCAGCATTTT.